Shown below are 27 T cell receptor beta chains from a single sample sequenced in a study of cytomegalovirus exposure and HLA in healthy donors. The table came from immunoSEQ multiplex PCR; TCRdb's copy has only in-frame clones and leaves some out. The sample has some 190,000 clones, approximately 86% seen once; the top ten hold more than 5.5%. Sequencing was carried out using PBMCs. All receptors come from a man aged 25-45 years in good health and CMV-seropositive.

J is TRBJ2-7 and V is TRBV5-5; D is perhaps TRBD1 (5 bases). CDR1 and CDR2 from the germline V gene are SGHKS and YYEKEE (reference sequence). The CDR3 has 15 amino acids. V lost 0 bases, J lost 2 bases, and 12 bases lay in between. DNA of the CDR3: TGTGCCAGCAGCTTGGTAGCAGGGAATACCTACGAGCAGTACTTC. It yields the protein CASSLVAGNTYEQYF. Variable domain in full (rest from reference TRBV5-5 and TRBJ2-7): DAGVTQSPTHLIKTRGQQVTLRCSPISGHKSVSWYQQVLGQGPQFIFQYYEKEERGRGNFPDRFSARQFPNYSSELNVNALLLGDSALYLCASSLVAGNTYEQYFGPGTRLTVT.

The chain employs TRBV11-2 and TRBJ1-6, with 8 bases fitting TRBD1. V gave up 5 bases and J gave up 4 bases; unmatched junction bases: 1. The length of the CDR3 is 14 residues. The germline V gene encodes CDR1 SGHAT and CDR2 FQNNGV. DNA of the CDR3: TGTGCCAGCAGCGGGACAGGTTATAATTCACCCCTCCACTTT. Encoded protein: CASSGTGYNSPLHF.

The chain links TRBV21-1 to TRBJ2-5. TRBV21-1 is flagged as a pseudogene. This CDR3 spans 13 amino acids. The CDR3 region is CASRGDIQETQYF. CDR3 bases: TGTGCCAGCAGAGGAGACATCCAAGAGACCCAGTACTTC.

This chain links TRBV4-2 with TRBJ2-5; D unresolved. The CDR3 sequence is 15 residues long. Germline V gene lookup returns CDR1 LGHNA and CDR2 YNFKEQ. V lost 6 bases and J lost 3, with 17 bases in between. The CDR3 DNA sequence: TGTGCCAGCAGGGATAGGCCTAGTGGGGAAGAGACCCAGTACTTC. This encodes CASRDRPSGEETQYF.

The rearrangement uses TRBV5-8 and TRBJ1-6, with D unclear. Trimming left V 3 bases short and J 7 bases short, with 8 bases between. Per germline, CDR1 SGHTS and CDR2 YDEGEE. The CDR3 length is 13 residues. For the CDR3, the DNA is TGTGCCAGCAGCTGGCCTGACAATTCACCCCTCCACTTT. It yields the protein CASSWPDNSPLHF.

This chain joins TRBV27 and TRBJ1-5; D not certain. The CDR3 is 15 amino acids. Germline CDR1 reads MNHEY; CDR2 reads SMNVEV (reference sequence). The V end was cut by 8 bases, the J end by 1 base, with 15 bases between. This CDR3 reads CASSRSSASNQPQHF. In DNA, the CDR3 is TGTGCCAGCTCCAGATCGAGCGCAAGCAATCAGCCCCAGCATTTT.

The chain couples TRBV6-6 to TRBJ1-1; the match to TRBD1 covers 8 bases. The germline CDR1 and CDR2 sequences are MNHNY and SVGAGI (reference sequence). CDR3 length: 16 amino acids. V gave up 5 bases and J gave up 2 bases; unmatched junction bases: 10. CDR3 amino acids: CASSPSDRAINTEAFF. The CDR3 nucleotides are TGTGCCAGCAGTCCATCGGACAGGGCGATAAACACTGAAGCTTTCTTT.

This clone was detected once. The chain employs TRBV19 and TRBJ2-2; 11 nucleotides agree with TRBD2. V was clipped by 3 bases and J by 4 bases; unmatched bases: 4. The CDR3 length is 16 residues. Per the germline V gene, CDR1 is LNHDA and CDR2 is SQIVND (reference sequence). CDR3 DNA: TGTGCCAGTAGTATCGATAGCGGGAGGGCCACCGGGGAGCTGTTTTTT. Protein: CASSIDSGRATGELFF.

This chain's CDR3 is CAWTGQVPNSPLHF. DNA of the CDR3: TGTGCCTGGACAGGACAGGTCCCAAATTCACCCCTCCACTTT. This chain joins TRBV30 and TRBJ1-6, with 7 nucleotides matching TRBD1. The germline CDR1 and CDR2 sequences are GTSNPN and SVGIG (reference sequence). This CDR3 comprises 14 residues. Losses at the gene ends were 4 bases for V and 7 bases for J; bases not matched to a gene: 7.

This clone was observed once. Written as DNA, the CDR3 is TGTGCCAGCAGCGCCCGGGAGAACACTGAAGCTTTCTTT. As protein: CASSARENTEAFF. V and J are TRBV9 and TRBJ1-1; D ambiguous. Trimming left V 3 bases short and J 1 base short, with 7 bases between. The germline V gene has CDR1 SGDLS and CDR2 YYNGEE. The CDR3 extends over 13 amino acids.

With regard to this clone: Distinct nucleotide sequences in the sample also encode this CDR3. The chain combines TRBV6-5 with TRBJ2-7; D may correspond to TRBD1 or TRBD2 (6 bases each). V gave up 3 bases and J gave up 1 base, with 10 bases separating them. Germline CDR1 MNHEY, CDR2 SVGAGI. This CDR3 contains 14 residues. The CDR3 DNA follows: TGTGCCAGCAGTTATCGGGGGCCATCCTACGAGCAGTACTTC. Amino acid sequence: CASSYRGPSYEQYF.

The chain is built from TRBV6-5 and TRBJ2-1; no firm D call. The CDR3 contains 14 residues. Germline V lookup: CDR1 MNHEY, CDR2 SVGAGI. Trimming removed 0 bases from V and 5 bases from J, with 8 bases in between. CDR3 nucleotide sequence: TGTGCCAGCAGTTACTCCCGGGCCAACAATGAGCAGTTCTTC. This gives the protein CASSYSRANNEQFF.

The J gene is TRBJ2-7, the V gene TRBV7-8; D gene ambiguous. Germline lookup yields CDR1 SGHVS and CDR2 FQNEAQ. Trimming left V 2 bases short and J 0 bases short, with 2 bases between. The CDR3 extends over 12 amino acids. Here the CDR3 reads CASSLISYEQYF. The CDR3 region has the DNA TGTGCCAGCAGCTTAATCTCCTACGAGCAGTACTTC.

This rearrangement joins TRBV19 to TRBJ1-1; no clear D gene. The CDR3 is 13 residues long. Trimming left V 5 bases short and J 0 bases short, with 7 bases between. The germline V gene has CDR1 LNHDA and CDR2 SQIVND (reference sequence). In DNA, the CDR3 is TGTGCCAGTAGTGGTTACGTGAACACTGAAGCTTTCTTT. It specifies CASSGYVNTEAFF. The full variable domain, completed using reference TRBV19 and TRBJ1-1, is DGGITQSPKYLFRKEGQNVTLSCEQNLNHDAMYWYRQDPGQGLRLIYYSQIVNDFQKGDIAEGYSVSREKKESFPLTVTSAQKNPTAFYLCASSGYVNTEAFFGQGTRLTVV.

The genes are TRBV15 and TRBJ1-4, with D perhaps matching TRBD1 (5 bases). CDR1 LNHNV and CDR2 YYDKDF come from the germline V gene (reference sequence). This CDR3 region has 14 residues. Trimming removed 1 base from V and 8 bases from J, with 11 bases in between. The CDR3 spells CATSRGAGTEKLFF. Here the CDR3 DNA reads TGTGCCACCAGCAGAGGGGCGGGGACGGAAAAACTGTTTTTT.

The J gene is TRBJ2-7, the V gene TRBV5-6; possible D gene TRBD2, 5 bases. V was shortened by 0 bases and J by 3 bases, with 16 bases between the two germline ends. The CDR3 extends over 16 amino acids. Germline assignment: CDR1 SGHDT and CDR2 YYEEEE. This CDR3 is CASSLEVSGTFYEQYF. Written as DNA, the CDR3 is TGTGCCAGCAGCTTGGAGGTAAGCGGCACTTTCTACGAGCAGTACTTC.

V gene TRBV15 combines with J gene TRBJ1-3; D gene ambiguous. This CDR3 region has 12 residues. V was pared by 3 bases and J by 3 bases, with 3 bases between. From germline, CDR1 is LNHNV and CDR2 YYDKDF (reference sequence). DNA of the CDR3: TGTGCCACCAGCAGCGGTGGAAACACCATATATTTT. As protein: CATSSGGNTIYF.

This clone was observed once. The chain is built from TRBV9 and TRBJ2-5; 8 positions match TRBD2. Trimming took 5 bases from V and 3 from J; bases not matched to a gene: 6. Germline V CDR1 and CDR2: SGDLS, YYNGEE. The CDR3 totals 14 residues. CDR3 DNA: TGTGCCAGCAGTACCGGGGGGGACGAAGAGACCCAGTACTTC. It encodes CASSTGGDEETQYF.

The CDR3 region has the DNA TGTGCCAGCAGCCCGATAGCGGGAGGGCCGAATGAGCAGTTCTTC. The encoded protein is CASSPIAGGPNEQFF. The chain is built from TRBV11-2 and TRBJ2-1, with 11 bases matching TRBD2. The germline V gene encodes CDR1 SGHAT and CDR2 FQNNGV. This CDR3 is built from 15 residues. V was clipped by 5 bases and J by 7 bases; unmatched bases: 7.

The CDR3 nucleotides are TGTGCCAGCTCACCATCCGCGGGTAGCAATCAGCCCCAGCATTTT. Encoded protein: CASSPSAGSNQPQHF. The genes are TRBV18 and TRBJ1-5; D not resolved. The CDR3 sequence is 15 residues long. Germline loops: CDR1 KGHSH, CDR2 LQKENI. The V and J ends lost 2 bases and 0 bases respectively, with 8 bases between them.

This clone showed up many times. V is TRBV7-2 and J is TRBJ1-2; 8 bases fit TRBD1. The CDR3 is made up of 15 amino acids. Per the germline V gene, CDR1 is SGHTA and CDR2 is FQGNSA. V was pared by 1 base and J by 7 bases, with 8 bases of the junction left unmatched. Here the CDR3 DNA reads TGTGCCAGCAGCTTAGGGCCTGACAGGGGAGGTGGCTACACCTTC. Protein sequence: CASSLGPDRGGGYTF. Using reference TRBV7-2 and TRBJ1-2 for the parts outside the CDR3, the full variable domain is GAGVSQSPSNKVTEKGKDVELRCDPISGHTALYWYRQSLGQGLEFLIYFQGNSAPDKSGLPSDRFSAERTGGSVSTLTIQRTQQEDSAVYLCASSLGPDRGGGYTFGSGTRLTVV.

This clone was observed a single time. This sequence joins TRBV6-5 and TRBJ1-1, with D hard to call. The CDR3 sequence is 13 residues long. Trimming left V 4 bases short and J 5 bases short, with 11 bases between. Germline lookup yields CDR1 MNHEY and CDR2 SVGAGI. CDR3 sequence (DNA): TGTGCCAGCAGTTCCTTTCCGAGGACTGAAGCTTTCTTT. This encodes CASSSFPRTEAFF.

V gene TRBV27 combines with J gene TRBJ2-6; 7 bases agree with TRBD1. CDR3 size: 16 residues. V shed 2 bases, J shed 4 bases, and the junction held 5 bases outside the gene matches. Per the germline V gene, CDR1 is MNHEY and CDR2 is SMNVEV (reference sequence). CDR3 nucleotides: TGTGCCAGCAGTTTAAAGGGGGCGTGGGGGGCCAACGTCCTGACTTTC. The encoded protein is CASSLKGAWGANVLTF.

This sequence joins TRBV2 and TRBJ1-4, with TRBD1 matching 11 bases. The germline gives CDR1 SNHLY, CDR2 FYNNEI. V lost 6 bases and J lost 4; bases outside the gene matches: 4. The CDR3 totals 15 residues. CDR3 nucleotides: TGTGCCAGCAGACGGACAGGGGGCATTAATGAAAAACTGTTTTTT. This codes for CASRRTGGINEKLFF.

The table lists this clone with a count of one. The J gene is TRBJ2-7, the V gene TRBV18, with D possibly called TRBD1 or TRBD2 (5 bases each). V was pared by 6 bases and J by 4 bases, with 16 bases between. This CDR3 region has 14 residues. Germline V gene data show CDR1 as KGHSH and CDR2 as LQKENI. CDR3 loop: CASSPGATQYEQYF. The DNA for the CDR3 is TGTGCCAGCTCTCCCGGGGCCACTCAATACGAGCAGTACTTC.

This rearrangement joins TRBV28 to TRBJ2-6; D may match TRBD1 or TRBD2 (5 bases each). Deletions cut 5 bases from V and 2 bases from J, with 16 bases between. The germline gives CDR1 MDHEN, CDR2 SYDVKM. The CDR3 is made up of 17 amino acids. The CDR3 spells CASSLVGAGTGANVLTF. CDR3 in DNA: TGTGCCAGCAGTCTGGTCGGGGCTGGCACTGGGGCCAACGTCCTGACTTTC. Full variable domain (outside the CDR3, taken from reference TRBV28 and TRBJ2-6): DVKVTQSSRYLVKRTGEKVFLECVQDMDHENMFWYRQDPGLGLRLIYFSYDVKMKEKGDIPEGYSVSREKKERFSLILESASTNQTSMYLCASSLVGAGTGANVLTFGAGSRLTVL.

The V gene is TRBV5-1, the J gene TRBJ1-1; 7 nucleotides match TRBD1. The CDR3 extends over 14 amino acids. CDR1 SGHRS and CDR2 YFSETQ come from the germline V gene. V shed 4 bases, J shed 2 bases, and the junction held 5 bases outside the gene matches. CDR3 in DNA: TGCGCCAGCAGCCAAACAGGGGCCAACACTGAAGCTTTCTTT. Its translation is CASSQTGANTEAFF.